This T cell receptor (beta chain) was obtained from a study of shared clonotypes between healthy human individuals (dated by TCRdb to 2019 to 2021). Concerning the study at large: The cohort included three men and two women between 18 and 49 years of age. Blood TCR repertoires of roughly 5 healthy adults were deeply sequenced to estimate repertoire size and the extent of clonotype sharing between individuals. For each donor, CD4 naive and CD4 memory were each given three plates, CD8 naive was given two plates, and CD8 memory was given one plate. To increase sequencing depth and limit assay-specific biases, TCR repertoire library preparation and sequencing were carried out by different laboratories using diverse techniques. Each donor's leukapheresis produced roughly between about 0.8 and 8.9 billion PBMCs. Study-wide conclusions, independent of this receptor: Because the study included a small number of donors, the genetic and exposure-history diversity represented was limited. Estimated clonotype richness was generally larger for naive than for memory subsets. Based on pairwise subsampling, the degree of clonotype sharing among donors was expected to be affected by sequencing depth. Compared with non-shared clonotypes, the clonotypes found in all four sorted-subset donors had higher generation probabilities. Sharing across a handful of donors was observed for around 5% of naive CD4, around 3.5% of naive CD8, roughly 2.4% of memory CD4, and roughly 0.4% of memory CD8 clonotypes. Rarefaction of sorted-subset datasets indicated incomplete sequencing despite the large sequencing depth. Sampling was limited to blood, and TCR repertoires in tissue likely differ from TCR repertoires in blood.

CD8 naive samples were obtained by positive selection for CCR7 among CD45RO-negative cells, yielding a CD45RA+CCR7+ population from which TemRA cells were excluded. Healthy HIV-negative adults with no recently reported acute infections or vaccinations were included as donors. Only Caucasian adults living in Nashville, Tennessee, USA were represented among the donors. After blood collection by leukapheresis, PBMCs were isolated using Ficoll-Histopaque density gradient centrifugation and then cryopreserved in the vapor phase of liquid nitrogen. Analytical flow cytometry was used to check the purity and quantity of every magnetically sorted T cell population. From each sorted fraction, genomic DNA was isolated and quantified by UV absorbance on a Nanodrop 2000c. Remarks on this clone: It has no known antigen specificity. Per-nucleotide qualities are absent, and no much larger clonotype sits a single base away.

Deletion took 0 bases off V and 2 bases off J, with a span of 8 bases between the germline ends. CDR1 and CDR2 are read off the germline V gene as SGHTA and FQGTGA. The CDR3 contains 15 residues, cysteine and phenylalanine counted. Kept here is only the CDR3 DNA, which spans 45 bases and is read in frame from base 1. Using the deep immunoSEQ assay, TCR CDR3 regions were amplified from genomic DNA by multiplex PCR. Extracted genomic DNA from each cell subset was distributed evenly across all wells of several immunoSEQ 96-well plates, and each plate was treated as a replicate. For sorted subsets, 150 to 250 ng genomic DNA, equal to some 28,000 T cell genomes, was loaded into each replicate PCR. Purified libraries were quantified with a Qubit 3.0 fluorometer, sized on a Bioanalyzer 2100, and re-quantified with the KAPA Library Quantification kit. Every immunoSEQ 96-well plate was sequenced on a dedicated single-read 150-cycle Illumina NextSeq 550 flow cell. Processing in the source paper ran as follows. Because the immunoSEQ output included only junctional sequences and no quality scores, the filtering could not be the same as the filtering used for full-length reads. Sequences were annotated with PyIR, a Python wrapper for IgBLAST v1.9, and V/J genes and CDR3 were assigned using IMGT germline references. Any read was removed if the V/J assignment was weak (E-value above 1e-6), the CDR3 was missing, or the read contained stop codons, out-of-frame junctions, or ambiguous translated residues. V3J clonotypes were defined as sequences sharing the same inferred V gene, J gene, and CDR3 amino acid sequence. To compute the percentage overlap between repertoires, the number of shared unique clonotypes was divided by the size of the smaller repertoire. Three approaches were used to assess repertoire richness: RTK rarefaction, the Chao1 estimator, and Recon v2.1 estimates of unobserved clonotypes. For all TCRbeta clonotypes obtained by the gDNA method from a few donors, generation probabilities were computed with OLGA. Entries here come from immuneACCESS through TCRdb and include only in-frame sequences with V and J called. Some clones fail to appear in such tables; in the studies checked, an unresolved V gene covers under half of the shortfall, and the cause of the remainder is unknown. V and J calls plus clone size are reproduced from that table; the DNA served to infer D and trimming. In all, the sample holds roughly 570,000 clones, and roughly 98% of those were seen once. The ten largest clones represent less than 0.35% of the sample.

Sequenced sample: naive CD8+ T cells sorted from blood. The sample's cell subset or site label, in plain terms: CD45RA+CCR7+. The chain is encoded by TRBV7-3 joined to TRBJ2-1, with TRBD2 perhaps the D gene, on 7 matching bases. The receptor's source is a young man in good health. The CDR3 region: CASSLTGGPYNEQFF. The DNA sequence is TGTGCCAGCAGCTTAACCGGGGGGCCCTACAATGAGCAGTTCTTC.